This TCR beta chain emerged from a study of blood T cells in healthy people across ages. The study recruited healthy Caucasian donors from Russia who were aged roughly 6 to 90. Whenever a sample was processed, at least 6.5 million PBMCs were isolated. Combining a sample-barcoded 5' primer with a J-beta primer mix, a second PCR ran for roughly 6 to 11 cycles. One entry per CDR3 protein, called by TCRdb with MiXCR from the 5' RACE reads. The data hold hundreds of thousands of distinct CDR3 sequences, with more than 50% observed a single time. In the case of this clonotype: One end of the junction varies from germline; a read error may be responsible.

CDR3 size: 16 residues. Germline CDR1 reads SSHAT; CDR2 reads FNYEAQ (reference sequence). The clonotype was recovered from a man aged 40-50 years in good health. The sample comprised blood. The rearrangement joins TRBV7-7 to TRBJ2-1; D remains unclear. CDR3 DNA: TGTGCTAGCAGCCCGCTTCGGGCGGTGACCTACAATGAGCAGTTCTTC. Residues: CASSPLRAVTYNEQFF.